These 13 T cell receptor beta chains were all obtained from the same sample, sequenced in a study of PD-1 blockade in classical Hodgkin lymphoma. Some clones are missing from TCRdb's copy, which holds only in-frame ones; the method was immunoSEQ multiplex PCR. This sample yields 8,000 to 10,000 clones, of which 75% are seen a single time; roughly 4.6% belongs to the top ten. Indicated time point: cycle 4 day 1 (C4D1), after 6 weeks of nivolumab. Brentuximab vedotin exposure varied, and every patient relapsed after autologous stem cell transplantation. Out of thawed PBMCs, magnetic negative selection purified CD4+ T cells. The starting material was CD4+ T cells from blood, obtained before the fourth cycle of nivolumab. The receptors were sampled from a human donor with classical Hodgkin lymphoma.

The chain couples TRBV5-1 to TRBJ1-2; D not resolved. Germline V CDR1 and CDR2: SGHRS, YFSETQ. V was pared by 1 base and J by 4 bases, with 8 bases between. The length of the CDR3 is 13 residues. The chain's CDR3 is CASSLSLTYGYTF. Here the CDR3 DNA reads TGCGCCAGCAGCTTGTCGCTCACCTATGGCTACACCTTC. Full variable domain (outside the CDR3, taken from reference TRBV5-1 and TRBJ1-2): KAGVTQTPRYLIKTRGQQVTLSCSPISGHRSVSWYQQTPGQGLQFLFEYFSETQRNKGNFPGRFSGRQFSNSRSEMNVSTLELGDSALYLCASSLSLTYGYTFGSGTRLTVV.

On this clone itself: The sample contains more than one DNA sequence encoding this CDR3. The chain combines TRBV6-5 with TRBJ2-3, with 7 bases matching TRBD2. J lost 3 bases, V lost 2 bases, and 2 bases had no gene match. The V gene's germline CDR1 is MNHEY and CDR2 SVGAGI. This CDR3 has 14 amino acids. CDR3 sequence reads: CASSYGGVTDTQYF. The CDR3 nucleotides are TGTGCCAGCAGTTACGGGGGGGTAACAGATACGCAGTATTTT.

The J gene is TRBJ1-5, the V gene TRBV4-1, with 9 bases lining up with TRBD1. Germline CDR1 is MGHRA and CDR2 is YSYEKL. Trimming took 6 bases from V and 4 from J; bases not matched to a gene: 13. This CDR3 has 17 amino acids. The DNA for the CDR3 is TGCGCCAGCAGTCCCGGGACAGGGAATGATAGGAATCAGCCCCAGCATTTT. This gives the protein CASSPGTGNDRNQPQHF.

The DNA of the CDR3 is TGTGCCAGTAGTATAGAACCAGGGAGCAATCAGCCCCAGCATTTT. This sequence encodes CASSIEPGSNQPQHF. V usage is TRBV19 and J usage is TRBJ1-5; a possible D gene is TRBD1 (5 bases). Germline V gene sequence: CDR1 LNHDA, CDR2 SQIVND (reference sequence). CDR3 length equals 15 residues. The V and J ends lost 0 bases and 1 base respectively, with 7 bases between them.

The chain links TRBV5-1 to TRBJ1-2; TRBD1 matches 8 bases. The V gene's germline CDR1 is SGHRS and CDR2 YFSETQ. V lost 7 bases and J lost 4; bases outside the gene matches: 12. The CDR3 runs 15 residues. CDR3 coding DNA: TGCGCCAGCGGGACAGGACAGGCCTCTCCCTATGGCTACACCTTC. Translated: CASGTGQASPYGYTF.

The CDR3 DNA is TGTGCCAGCAGAACAGGGCGGGATGAGCAGTTCTTC. Amino acids: CASRTGRDEQFF. The chain has TRBV28 and TRBJ2-1; TRBD1 is a possible D gene (6 bases). Germline CDR1 MDHEN, CDR2 SYDVKM. The CDR3 is 12 residues long. V lost 6 bases and J 8 bases, leaving 11 bases between the germline ends.

The V and J genes are TRBV4-1 and TRBJ1-6; maybe TRBD1 (6 bases). CDR3 length equals 15 residues. V was cut by 0 bases and J by 8 bases, with 11 bases left in between. The germline V gene encodes CDR1 MGHRA and CDR2 YSYEKL. The DNA for the CDR3 is TGCGCCAGCAGCCAAGACCCAGGGGATCATTCACCCCTCCACTTT. Translation gives CASSQDPGDHSPLHF.

This clone has just a few counts. The chain employs TRBV7-2 and TRBJ1-3; a weak D match, TRBD1 (6 bases). V was shortened by 5 bases and J by 4 bases, with 18 bases between the two germline ends. CDR1 SGHTA and CDR2 FQGNSA come from the germline V gene. The CDR3 is made up of 16 amino acids. The CDR3 is CASSQSGGGTGNTIYF. In nucleotides, the CDR3 is TGTGCCAGCAGCCAGAGTGGGGGCGGAACAGGAAACACCATATATTTT.

This clone has a handful of counts. The J gene is TRBJ1-2, the V gene TRBV28; D is perhaps TRBD1 (6 bases). Germline V gene lookup returns CDR1 MDHEN and CDR2 SYDVKM. This CDR3 has 14 amino acids. With 5 bases removed from V and 8 bases from J, the gap between germline ends came to 18 bases. The CDR3 DNA sequence: TGTGCCAGCAGTCCTCCCACAGGGTGGGTAGGCTACACCTTC. It is translated as CASSPPTGWVGYTF.

This clone was seen a few times. The chain has TRBV6-1 and TRBJ1-2, with TRBD1 matching 9 bases. Germline lookup yields CDR1 MNHNS and CDR2 SASEGT. The ends lost 3 bases at V and 5 bases at J; junction bases unmatched: 7. This CDR3 spans 15 amino acids. CDR3 coding DNA: TGTGCCAGCAGTGATCCCGGGACAGGGTATTATGGCTACACCTTC. Translating gives CASSDPGTGYYGYTF.

J is TRBJ1-4 and V is TRBV6-5; D may be TRBD1 (5 bases). V lost 3 bases and J lost 7, with 12 bases in between. Germline values: CDR1 MNHEY, CDR2 SVGAGI. The CDR3 has 14 residues. CDR3 nucleotide sequence: TGTGCCAGCAGTTATCAACACACAGGTGAAAAACTGTTTTTT. Translation: CASSYQHTGEKLFF.

The V and J genes are TRBV30 and TRBJ1-5; D is unclear. Trimming shortened V by 2 bases and J by 3 bases, and 8 bases separated the two germline ends. The CDR3 has 13 amino acids. Germline CDR1 is GTSNPN and CDR2 is SVGIG (reference sequence). The CDR3 protein is CAWSRFHNQPQHF. The CDR3 nucleotides are TGTGCCTGGAGTCGCTTCCACAATCAGCCCCAGCATTTT.

The rearrangement joins TRBV4-2 to TRBJ2-3; 10 nucleotides agree with TRBD2. The CDR3 covers 15 residues. V was pared by 5 bases and J by 5 bases, with 7 bases of the junction left unmatched. Germline CDR1 LGHNA, CDR2 YNFKEQ. CDR3 sequence: CASSRSGGAEDTQYF. CDR3 DNA sequence: TGTGCCAGCAGCAGGAGCGGGGGGGCGGAAGATACGCAGTATTTT.